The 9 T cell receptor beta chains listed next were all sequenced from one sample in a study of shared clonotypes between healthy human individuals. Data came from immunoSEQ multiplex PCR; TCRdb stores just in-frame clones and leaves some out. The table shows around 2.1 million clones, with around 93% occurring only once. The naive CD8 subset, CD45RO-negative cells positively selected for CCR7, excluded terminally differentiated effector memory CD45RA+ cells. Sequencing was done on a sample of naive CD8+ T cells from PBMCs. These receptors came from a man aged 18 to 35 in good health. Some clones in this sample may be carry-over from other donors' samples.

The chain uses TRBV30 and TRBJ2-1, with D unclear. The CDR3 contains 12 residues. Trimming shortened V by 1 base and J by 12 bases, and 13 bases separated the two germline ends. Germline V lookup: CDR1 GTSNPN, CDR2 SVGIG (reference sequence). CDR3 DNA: TGTGCCTGGAGTGAGCTAGTTTTACGGCAGTTCTTC. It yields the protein CAWSELVLRQFF.

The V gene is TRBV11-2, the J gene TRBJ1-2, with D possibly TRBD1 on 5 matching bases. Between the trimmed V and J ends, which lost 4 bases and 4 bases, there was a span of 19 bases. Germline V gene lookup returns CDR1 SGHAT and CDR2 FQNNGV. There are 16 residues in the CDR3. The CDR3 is CASSSRRGTSLYGYTF. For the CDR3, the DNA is TGTGCCAGCAGCTCCCGGCGGGGGACTTCCCTCTATGGCTACACCTTC.

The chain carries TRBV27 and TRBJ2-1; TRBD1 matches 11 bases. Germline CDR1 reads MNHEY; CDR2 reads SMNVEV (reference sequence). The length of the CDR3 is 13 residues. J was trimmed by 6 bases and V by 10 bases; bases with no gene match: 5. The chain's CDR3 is CATRDRGGNEQFF. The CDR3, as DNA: TGTGCCACCCGGGACAGGGGGGGCAATGAGCAGTTCTTC.

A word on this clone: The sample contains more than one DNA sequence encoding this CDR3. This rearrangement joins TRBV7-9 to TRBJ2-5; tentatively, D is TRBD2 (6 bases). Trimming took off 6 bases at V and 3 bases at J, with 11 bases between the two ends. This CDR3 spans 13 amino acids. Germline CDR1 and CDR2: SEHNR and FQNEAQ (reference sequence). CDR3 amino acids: CASSPPGEETQYF. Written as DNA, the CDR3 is TGTGCCAGCAGTCCTCCGGGGGAAGAGACCCAGTACTTC.

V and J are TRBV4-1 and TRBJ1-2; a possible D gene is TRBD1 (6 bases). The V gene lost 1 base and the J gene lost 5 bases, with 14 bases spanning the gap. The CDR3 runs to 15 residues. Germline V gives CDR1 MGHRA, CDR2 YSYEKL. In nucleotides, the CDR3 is TGCGCCAGCAGCCAAGGGGCAGGGGATGGGTATGGCTACACCTTC. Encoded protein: CASSQGAGDGYGYTF.

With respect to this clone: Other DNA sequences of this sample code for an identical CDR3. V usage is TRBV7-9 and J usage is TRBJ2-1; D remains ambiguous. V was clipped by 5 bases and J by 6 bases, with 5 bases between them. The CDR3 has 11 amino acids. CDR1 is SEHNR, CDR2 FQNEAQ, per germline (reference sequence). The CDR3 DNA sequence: TGTGCCAGCAGCCCCGGCAATGAGCAGTTCTTC. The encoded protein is CASSPGNEQFF.

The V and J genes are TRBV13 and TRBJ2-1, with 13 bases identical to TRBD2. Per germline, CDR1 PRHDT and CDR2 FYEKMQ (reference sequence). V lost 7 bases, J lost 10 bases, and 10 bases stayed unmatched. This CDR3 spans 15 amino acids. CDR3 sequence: CASTQTSGRFVEQFF. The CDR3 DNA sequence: TGTGCCAGCACCCAGACTAGCGGGAGGTTCGTAGAGCAGTTCTTC.

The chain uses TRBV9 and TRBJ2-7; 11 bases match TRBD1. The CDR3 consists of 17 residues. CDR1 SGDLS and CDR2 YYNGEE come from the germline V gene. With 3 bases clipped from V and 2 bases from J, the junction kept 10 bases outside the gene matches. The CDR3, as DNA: TGTGCCAGCAGCGCGGACAGGGGGCTGACGTCTGCCTACGAGCAGTACTTC. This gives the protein CASSADRGLTSAYEQYF.

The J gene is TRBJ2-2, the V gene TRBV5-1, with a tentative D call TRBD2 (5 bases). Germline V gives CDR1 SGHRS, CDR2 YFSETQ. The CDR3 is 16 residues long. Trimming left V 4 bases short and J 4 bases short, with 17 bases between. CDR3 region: CASSPRGLFRTGELFF. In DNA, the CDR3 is TGCGCCAGCAGCCCCCGGGGTCTATTCCGCACCGGGGAGCTGTTTTTT.